These 7 T cell receptor beta chains came from one sample sequenced in a study of T cell responses to AZD1222 COVID-19 vaccine. TCRdb keeps only in-frame clones here, not all; method: immunoSEQ multiplex PCR. The sample has about 170,000 clones, 85% to 90% seen once. Sequences were derived from peripheral blood, sampled on day 0 of AZD1222 vaccination. These receptor sequences come from an adult in good health.

This clone was recorded a few times. The rearrangement uses TRBV6-5 and TRBJ2-5; 8 bases align to TRBD1. CDR3 length: 15 amino acids. The germline V gene encodes CDR1 MNHEY and CDR2 SVGAGI. J gave up 5 bases and V 2 bases, and 7 bases lay outside the gene matches. DNA for the CDR3: TGTGCCAGCAGTTACCGTGACAGGGGTCTGGAGACCCAGTACTTC. Its protein is CASSYRDRGLETQYF.

V gene TRBV29-1 combines with J gene TRBJ1-5; D is undetermined. Trimming stripped 3 bases from V and 3 bases from J, with 9 bases between. Germline assignment: CDR1 SQVTM and CDR2 ANQGSEA. This CDR3 comprises 13 residues. In DNA, the CDR3 is TGCAGCGTTGATGGGCAGATCAATCAGCCCCAGCATTTT. Protein: CSVDGQINQPQHF.

The V and J genes are TRBV21-1 and TRBJ1-5. TRBV21-1 is classified as a pseudogene. This CDR3 is built from 16 residues. This CDR3 reads CASSKCEGTSNQPQHF. The CDR3 coding sequence is TGTGCCAGCAGCAAATGTGAGGGGACCTCTAATCAGCCCCAGCATTTT.

The J gene is TRBJ1-5, the V gene TRBV4-1; 7 positions match TRBD1. CDR1 and CDR2 (germline): MGHRA, YSYEKL. The trim removed 0 bases at V and 4 bases at J, leaving 6 bases unmatched. The CDR3 length is 16 residues. The CDR3 DNA follows: TGCGCCAGCAGCCAAGAAGAACAGGGGCCTAATCAGCCCCAGCATTTT. As protein: CASSQEEQGPNQPQHF.

The gene calls are TRBV24-1 and TRBJ2-1, with D possibly matching TRBD1 (7 bases). V dropped 4 bases and J dropped 8 bases, with 17 bases sitting between them. This CDR3 comprises 15 residues. Germline lookup yields CDR1 KGHDR and CDR2 SFDVKD. The CDR3 loop reads CATSDRQGGQHEQFF. The DNA for the CDR3 is TGTGCCACCAGTGACCGGCAGGGGGGCCAACATGAGCAGTTCTTC.

Note on this clone: The same CDR3 can be traced to other DNA sequences in this sample. The V and J genes are TRBV6-5 and TRBJ1-5; 8 bases are a match to TRBD1. The CDR3 runs to 13 residues. CDR1 is MNHEY, CDR2 SVGAGI, per germline. V dropped 5 bases and J dropped 7; count of bases not matched to a gene: 4. The CDR3 DNA sequence: TGTGCCAGCAGTAGTGACAGGGGCCAGCCCCAGCATTTT. Translating gives CASSSDRGQPQHF.

V is TRBV30 and J is TRBJ1-6; TRBD1 agrees at 10 bases. The CDR3 runs to 14 residues. Germline V gene lookup returns CDR1 GTSNPN and CDR2 SVGIG (reference sequence). J was trimmed by 11 bases and V by 3 bases; bases with no gene match: 7. CDR3 in amino acids: CAWSLGQGRTPLHF. For the CDR3, the DNA is TGTGCCTGGAGCTTGGGACAGGGGAGGACACCCCTCCACTTT.